The clone carrying this T cell receptor (beta chain) has just one count. In the original analysis: Reference gene primer amplification gave nucleated cell count estimates. Using immunoSEQ multiplex PCR, the repertoire was profiled, and TCRdb retains in-frame clones only, with some absent. The D gene and trimming were derived from the DNA, and the V and J assignments and clone size from that table. The table lists approximately 200,000 clones, around nine tenths of them singletons, with about 6% in the top ten. These data are taken from a study of blood T cell repertoires in COVID-19. Study context: Sites across the United States, Italy and Spain contributed samples from acute and convalescent COVID-19. Sample material is recorded as cDNA or gDNA derived from T cells, B-cell-depleted T cells, or PBMCs.

Trimming cost V 5 bases and J 0 bases, with 11 bases left between them. CDR1 and CDR2 (germline): GTSNPN, SVGIG (reference sequence). The CDR3 length is 14 residues. This TCR came from a man aged 55 to 70 who had recovered from COVID-19. The specimen sequenced was peripheral blood. The chain joins TRBV30 to TRBJ1-5, with D unclear. The CDR3 is CAWGEQYSNQPQHF. CDR3 coding DNA: TGTGCCTGGGGGGAGCAGTATAGCAATCAGCCCCAGCATTTT.